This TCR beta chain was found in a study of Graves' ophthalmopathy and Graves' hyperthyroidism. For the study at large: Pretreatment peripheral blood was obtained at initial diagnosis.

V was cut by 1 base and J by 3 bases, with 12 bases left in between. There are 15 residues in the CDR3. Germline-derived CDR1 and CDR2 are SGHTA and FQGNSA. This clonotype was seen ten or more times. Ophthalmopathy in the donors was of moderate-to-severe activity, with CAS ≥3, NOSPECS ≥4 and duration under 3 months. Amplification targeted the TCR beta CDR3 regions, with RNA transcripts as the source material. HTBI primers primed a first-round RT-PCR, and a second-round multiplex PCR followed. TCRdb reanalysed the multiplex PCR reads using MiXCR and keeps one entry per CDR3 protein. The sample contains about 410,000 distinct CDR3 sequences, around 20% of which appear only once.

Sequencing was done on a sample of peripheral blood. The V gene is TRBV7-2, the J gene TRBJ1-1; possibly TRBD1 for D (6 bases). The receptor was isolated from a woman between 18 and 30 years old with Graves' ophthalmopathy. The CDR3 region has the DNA TGTGCCAGCAGCTTAGGCTACAGGGTTTACACTGAAGCTTTCTTT. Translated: CASSLGYRVYTEAFF.